These 8 T cell receptor beta chains share one sample of origin, sequenced in a study of T cell changes during pregnancy in multiple sclerosis. Profiling relied on immunoSEQ multiplex PCR, and the TCRdb table lists in-frame clones only, not all of them. Of about 46,000 clones in the sample, 80% to 95% were seen once. The source material was peripheral blood, sampled in the third trimester of pregnancy. These receptors originate from a female donor with multiple sclerosis, enrolled in a pregnancy study.

The rearrangement links TRBV7-2 to TRBJ1-1; no reliable D call. There are 14 residues in the CDR3. The V end lost 5 bases, the J end lost 0 bases, and 10 bases lay between the germline ends. Germline values: CDR1 SGHTA, CDR2 FQGNSA. CDR3 DNA sequence: TGTGCCAGCAGCCCTACCTCCGTGAACACTGAAGCTTTCTTT. It is translated as CASSPTSVNTEAFF. Complete variable domain (other parts from reference TRBV7-2 and TRBJ1-1): GAGVSQSPSNKVTEKGKDVELRCDPISGHTALYWYRQSLGQGLEFLIYFQGNSAPDKSGLPSDRFSAERTGGSVSTLTIQRTQQEDSAVYLCASSPTSVNTEAFFGQGTRLTVV.

This rearrangement joins TRBV7-9 to TRBJ2-5; a possible D gene is TRBD2 (6 bases). The CDR3 length is 14 residues. Trimming removed 8 bases at V and 4 bases at J, with 17 bases between. CDR1 and CDR2 (germline): SEHNR, FQNEAQ (reference sequence). CDR3 protein: CASRSNGGSETQYF. The CDR3 DNA reads TGTGCCAGCCGCTCCAACGGGGGATCAGAGACCCAGTACTTC.

The chain combines TRBV28 with TRBJ2-7; 9 bases match TRBD2. The V segment lost 10 bases and the J segment 2 bases; nucleotides outside the gene matches: 9. CDR1 is MDHEN and CDR2 is SYDVKM in the germline V gene. This CDR3 is built from 14 residues. CDR3 protein: CATEFVAGAYEQYF. For the CDR3, the DNA is TGTGCCACCGAGTTTGTAGCGGGAGCCTACGAGCAGTACTTC.

V is TRBV7-3 and J is TRBJ2-2; 8 positions match TRBD2. This CDR3 region has 15 residues. Germline V gene lookup returns CDR1 SGHTA and CDR2 FQGTGA. J gave up 6 bases and V 5 bases, and 8 bases lay outside the gene matches. CDR3 in amino acids: CASSPGRGGAGELFF. In nucleotides, the CDR3 is TGTGCCAGCAGCCCCGGGAGGGGGGGGGCCGGGGAGCTGTTTTTT.

V usage is TRBV6-5 and J usage is TRBJ2-7; perhaps TRBD2 as D (5 bases). Trimming shortened V by 3 bases and J by 0 bases, and 9 bases separated the two germline ends. In germline, CDR1 is MNHEY, CDR2 SVGAGI. The CDR3 extends over 14 amino acids. The CDR3 DNA reads TGTGCCAGCAGTTATACCGGGAACTCCTACGAGCAGTACTTC. It specifies CASSYTGNSYEQYF.

The V call is TRBV25-1, the J call TRBJ2-2; D possibly corresponds to TRBD1 (6 bases). The CDR3 consists of 15 residues. V was clipped by 4 bases and J by 1 base, with 10 bases between them. In germline, CDR1 is MGHDK, CDR2 SYGVNS. The CDR3 sequence is CASSVQGLNTGELFF. CDR3 sequence (DNA): TGTGCCAGCAGTGTACAGGGTTTGAACACCGGGGAGCTGTTTTTT.

J is TRBJ2-3 and V is TRBV19; 9 nucleotides line up with TRBD2. V shed 3 bases and J 6 bases; nucleotides not matched to a gene: 7. The CDR3 covers 15 residues. CDR1 and CDR2 (germline): LNHDA, SQIVND (reference sequence). CDR3 nucleotide sequence: TGTGCCAGTAGTATTGTAGCGGGAGCATCGGATACGCAGTATTTT. This codes for CASSIVAGASDTQYF.

The V call is TRBV2, the J call TRBJ2-7, with 7 bases lining up with TRBD1. The CDR3 spans 15 residues. After removal of 9 bases from V and 2 bases from J, the junction contained 13 bases not matched to a gene. CDR1 and CDR2 (germline): SNHLY, FYNNEI. The CDR3 here is CARRSPRDRTYEQYF. The CDR3 DNA is TGTGCCAGGCGTTCCCCCCGGGACAGAACCTACGAGCAGTACTTC.